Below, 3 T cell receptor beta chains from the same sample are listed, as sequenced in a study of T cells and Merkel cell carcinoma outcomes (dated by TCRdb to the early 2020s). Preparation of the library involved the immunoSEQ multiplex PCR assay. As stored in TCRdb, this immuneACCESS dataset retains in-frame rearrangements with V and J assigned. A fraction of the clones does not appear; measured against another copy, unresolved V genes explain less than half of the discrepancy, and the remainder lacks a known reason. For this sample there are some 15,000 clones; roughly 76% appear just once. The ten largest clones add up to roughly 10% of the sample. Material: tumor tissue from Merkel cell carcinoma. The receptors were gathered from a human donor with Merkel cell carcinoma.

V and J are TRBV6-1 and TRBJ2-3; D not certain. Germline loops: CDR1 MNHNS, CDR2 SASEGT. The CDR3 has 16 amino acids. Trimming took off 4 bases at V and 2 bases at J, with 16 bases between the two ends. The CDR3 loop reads CASSVRPYSFTDTQYF. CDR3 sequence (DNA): TGTGCCAGCAGTGTCAGACCGTACTCATTCACAGATACGCAGTATTTT.

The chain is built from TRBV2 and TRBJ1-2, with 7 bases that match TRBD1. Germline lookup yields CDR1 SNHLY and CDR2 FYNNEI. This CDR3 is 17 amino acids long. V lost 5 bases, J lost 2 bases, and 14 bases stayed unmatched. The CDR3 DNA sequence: TGTGCCAGCAGTCAGTCTCAACGACAGGGAGGGAACTATGGCTACACCTTC. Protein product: CASSQSQRQGGNYGYTF.

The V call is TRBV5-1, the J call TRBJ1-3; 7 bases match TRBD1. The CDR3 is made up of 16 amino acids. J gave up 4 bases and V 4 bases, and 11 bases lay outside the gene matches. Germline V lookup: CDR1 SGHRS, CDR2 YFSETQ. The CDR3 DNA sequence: TGCGCCAGCAGCGCCCTCTTGACAGGGTACGGAAACACCATATATTTT. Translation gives CASSALLTGYGNTIYF. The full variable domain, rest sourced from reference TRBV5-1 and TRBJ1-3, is KAGVTQTPRYLIKTRGQQVTLSCSPISGHRSVSWYQQTPGQGLQFLFEYFSETQRNKGNFPGRFSGRQFSNSRSEMNVSTLELGDSALYLCASSALLTGYGNTIYFGEGSWLTVV.